The next 29 T cell receptor beta chains were all read from a single sample in a study of neoadjuvant anti-PD-1 for oral cavity cancer. Here immunoSEQ multiplex PCR was the method, and the copy in TCRdb shows in-frame clones only, minus some. The sample yields around 31,000 clones, approximately 90% seen once. The sequencing used PBMCs, collected before nivolumab (anti-PD-1) treatment. These receptors came from a person between 40 and 85 years old with oral cavity squamous cell carcinoma.

The V and J genes are TRBV15 and TRBJ1-1, with unresolved D. V lost 4 bases and J 11 bases, leaving 14 bases between the germline ends. The CDR3 sequence is 12 residues long. Germline V gene lookup returns CDR1 LNHNV and CDR2 YYDKDF (reference sequence). The CDR3 sequence: CATSTREHGAFF. DNA of the CDR3: TGTGCCACCAGCACCCGGGAGCATGGCGCTTTCTTT.

The rearrangement joins TRBV5-1 to TRBJ2-2; the match to TRBD1 covers 7 bases. CDR1 is SGHRS and CDR2 is YFSETQ in the germline V gene. V dropped 3 bases and J dropped 3; count of bases not matched to a gene: 2. CDR3 size: 14 residues. CDR3 in amino acids: CASSSQGYTGELFF. CDR3 DNA: TGCGCCAGCAGCTCACAGGGGTACACCGGGGAGCTGTTTTTT.

V and J are TRBV25-1 and TRBJ1-6, with a possible D match to TRBD1 (5 bases). CDR3 size: 14 residues. Trimming removed 7 bases from V and 3 bases from J, with 10 bases in between. The V gene's germline CDR1 is MGHDK and CDR2 SYGVNS. CDR3 loop: CASTGRNYNSPLHF. CDR3 DNA: TGTGCCAGCACGGGACGGAACTATAATTCACCCCTCCACTTT.

The chain links TRBV6-5 to TRBJ2-5; D is unresolved. Trimming stripped 2 bases from V and 2 bases from J, with 3 bases between. CDR3 length: 12 amino acids. CDR1 and CDR2 from the germline V gene are MNHEY and SVGAGI. The CDR3 here is CASSYGQETQYF. For the CDR3, the DNA is TGTGCCAGCAGTTACGGGCAAGAGACCCAGTACTTC.

The CDR3 DNA is TGTGCCAGCAGTTTGTCGGGACAGACAGAAGCTTTCTTT. As protein: CASSLSGQTEAFF. The rearrangement links TRBV27 to TRBJ1-1; 7 nucleotides line up with TRBD1. Losses at the gene ends were 3 bases for V and 8 bases for J; bases not matched to a gene: 6. The CDR3 contains 13 residues. Germline assignment: CDR1 MNHEY and CDR2 SMNVEV (reference sequence).

CDR3 in DNA: TGTGCCAGCAGCCAAGCCCCGGGTCTAAATCAGCCCCAGCATTTT. Protein product: CASSQAPGLNQPQHF. The chain links TRBV4-2 to TRBJ1-5; D is uncertain. The CDR3 is 15 amino acids. V lost 1 base, J lost 4 bases, and 11 bases lay in between. Germline CDR1 LGHNA, CDR2 YNFKEQ.

V usage is TRBV4-1 and J usage is TRBJ1-5, with TRBD1 identical over 9 bases. Germline loops: CDR1 MGHRA, CDR2 YSYEKL. This CDR3 has 18 amino acids. Trimming took 4 bases from V and 0 from J; bases not matched to a gene: 10. CDR3 amino acids: CASSLGRGQGYSNQPQHF. CDR3 DNA sequence: TGCGCCAGCAGCCTCGGTAGAGGACAGGGGTATAGCAATCAGCCCCAGCATTTT.

This clone was counted between two and nine times. This chain joins TRBV6-4 and TRBJ2-2, with 7 bases fitting TRBD2. The CDR3 is made up of 14 amino acids. The germline gives CDR1 MRHNA, CDR2 SNTAGT. V was clipped by 9 bases and J by 0 bases; unmatched bases: 4. The CDR3 bases are TGTGCCAGGGGGGAGGGGTCGAACACCGGGGAGCTGTTTTTT. Amino acids: CARGEGSNTGELFF.

In nucleotides, the CDR3 is TGTGCCAGCAGCTTCCAATCGAACTATGGCTACACCTTC. Protein: CASSFQSNYGYTF. V and J are TRBV13 and TRBJ1-2; D remains unclear. In germline, CDR1 is PRHDT, CDR2 FYEKMQ (reference sequence). Between the trimmed V and J ends, which lost 3 bases and 2 bases, there was a span of 7 bases. The CDR3 runs 13 residues.

CDR3 coding DNA: TGTGCCAGCATTGACAGGGGGGATACGCAGTATTTT. Amino acid sequence: CASIDRGDTQYF. This chain links TRBV27 with TRBJ2-3, with 9 bases matching TRBD1. This CDR3 has 12 amino acids. Looked up from germline, CDR1 is MNHEY and CDR2 is SMNVEV (reference sequence). Germline trimming cut 7 bases from V and 6 bases from J; bases unmatched to any gene: 2.

The gene calls are TRBV29-1 and TRBJ2-4; 7 nucleotides align to TRBD1. Per germline, CDR1 SQVTM and CDR2 ANQGSEA. There are 14 residues in the CDR3. Trimming took 4 bases from V and 5 from J; bases not matched to a gene: 8. The CDR3 DNA is TGCAGCGTTGCCGACAGGGTAATCCAAAACATTCAGTACTTC. This codes for CSVADRVIQNIQYF. The full variable domain, with the rest looked up from reference TRBV29-1 and TRBJ2-4, is SAVISQKPSRDICQRGTSLTIQCQVDSQVTMMFWYRQQPGQSLTLIATANQGSEATYESGFVIDKFPISRPNLTFSTLTVSNMSPEDSSIYLCSVADRVIQNIQYFGAGTRLSVL.

The CDR3, as DNA: TGCGCCAGCAGCTTGGTCCCGACAGGGGTGGCATCTGGGGCCAACGTCCTGACTTTC. It encodes CASSLVPTGVASGANVLTF. The chain combines TRBV5-1 with TRBJ2-6, with 8 bases lining up with TRBD1. The V gene end was trimmed by 0 bases and the J gene end by 1 base; junction bases not matched to a gene: 9. Germline V gene data show CDR1 as SGHRS and CDR2 as YFSETQ. The CDR3 is 19 residues long.

The chain joins TRBV30 to TRBJ1-1, with TRBD1 identical over 8 bases. The germline gives CDR1 GTSNPN, CDR2 SVGIG (reference sequence). The CDR3 has 14 residues. V lost 0 bases and J lost 5; bases outside the gene matches: 5. The CDR3 bases are TGTGCCTGGAGTGTGCTGACAGGGGAGACTGAAGCTTTCTTT. It encodes CAWSVLTGETEAFF.

The chain couples TRBV5-1 to TRBJ2-1, with no clear D. The germline gives CDR1 SGHRS, CDR2 YFSETQ. This CDR3 has 14 amino acids. V shed 0 bases and J shed 4 bases, with 8 bases lying between them. The CDR3 loop is CASSLEASYNEQFF. The CDR3 region has the DNA TGCGCCAGCAGCTTGGAAGCGTCTTACAATGAGCAGTTCTTC. The full variable domain, rest sourced from reference TRBV5-1 and TRBJ2-1, is KAGVTQTPRYLIKTRGQQVTLSCSPISGHRSVSWYQQTPGQGLQFLFEYFSETQRNKGNFPGRFSGRQFSNSRSEMNVSTLELGDSALYLCASSLEASYNEQFFGPGTRLTVL.

V is TRBV18 and J is TRBJ1-1; D is ambiguous. The germline CDR1 and CDR2 sequences are KGHSH and LQKENI. The CDR3 runs to 13 residues. V shed 1 base and J shed 2 bases, with 5 bases lying between them. CDR3 DNA sequence: TGTGCCAGCTCACCACGGGGAAACACTGAAGCTTTCTTT. The encoded protein is CASSPRGNTEAFF.

V gene TRBV11-2 combines with J gene TRBJ2-7; 7 nucleotides align to TRBD1. This CDR3 comprises 13 residues. The germline gives CDR1 SGHAT, CDR2 FQNNGV. Trimming removed 3 bases from V and 4 bases from J; junction bases left unmatched: 3. Here the CDR3 reads CASSFDRAYEQYF. The CDR3 DNA reads as TGTGCCAGCAGCTTCGACAGGGCATACGAGCAGTACTTC.

This clone was recorded a few times. The chain couples TRBV29-1 to TRBJ1-1, with 7 bases matching TRBD1. This CDR3 comprises 17 residues. Trimming took 4 bases from V and 0 from J; bases not matched to a gene: 14. Germline V gene lookup returns CDR1 SQVTM and CDR2 ANQGSEA. CDR3 loop: CSVGGWDRTRLNTEAFF. The CDR3 DNA sequence: TGCAGCGTTGGAGGTTGGGACAGAACACGATTGAACACTGAAGCTTTCTTT.

The chain combines TRBV10-1 with TRBJ2-7, with 9 bases lining up with TRBD2. V lost 5 bases, J lost 7 bases, and 3 bases stayed unmatched. Germline loops: CDR1 WNHNN, CDR2 SYGVQD (reference sequence). The CDR3 spans 12 residues. CDR3 sequence reads: CASSSTSGEQYF. CDR3 DNA sequence: TGCGCCAGCAGTTCAACTAGCGGGGAGCAGTACTTC.

This rearrangement joins TRBV4-3 to TRBJ1-1; D remains ambiguous. The CDR3 totals 14 residues. CDR1 is LGHNA, CDR2 YSLEER, per germline. V was shortened by 1 base and J by 2 bases, with 8 bases between the two germline ends. CDR3 sequence (DNA): TGCGCCAGCAGCCAAGGCGAGTTTAACACTGAAGCTTTCTTT. Protein: CASSQGEFNTEAFF.

This clone is a singleton in its sample. The chain employs TRBV29-1 and TRBJ1-2; a weak D match, TRBD1 (6 bases). Germline loops: CDR1 SQVTM, CDR2 ANQGSEA. The length of the CDR3 is 10 residues. Trimming stripped 7 bases from V and 7 bases from J, with 10 bases between. This CDR3 is CSADSFGYTF. CDR3 DNA: TGCAGCGCGGACAGTTTTGGCTACACCTTC.

V usage is TRBV6-8 and J usage is TRBJ2-7; D remains unclear. V shed 8 bases and J shed 0 bases, with 23 bases lying between them. Per germline, CDR1 MNHGY and CDR2 SAAAGT. CDR3 length equals 17 residues. The CDR3 loop reads CASCIFGRKVSSYEQYF. The DNA of the CDR3 is TGTGCCAGCTGCATTTTTGGCAGGAAGGTTAGCTCCTACGAGCAGTACTTC.

The rearrangement links TRBV4-3 to TRBJ2-3; TRBD2 aligns across 8 bases. Germline trimming cut 4 bases from V and 6 bases from J; bases unmatched to any gene: 6. The CDR3 consists of 14 residues. Germline assignment: CDR1 LGHNA and CDR2 YSLEER. The DNA of the CDR3 is TGCGCCAGCAGCCCCGGACTAGCAATGGATACGCAGTATTTT. It translates to CASSPGLAMDTQYF.

V and J are TRBV11-2 and TRBJ2-5; 9 bases align to TRBD1. The V gene end was trimmed by 5 bases and the J gene end by 6 bases; junction bases not matched to a gene: 10. Germline lookup yields CDR1 SGHAT and CDR2 FQNNGV. The CDR3 extends over 15 amino acids. The CDR3 here is CASSPGQGVRKTQYF. The CDR3 region has the DNA TGTGCCAGCAGCCCGGGACAGGGCGTTCGGAAGACCCAGTACTTC.

This rearrangement joins TRBV4-1 to TRBJ2-1; D call uncertain. Trimming left V 1 base short and J 4 bases short, with 8 bases between. This CDR3 is built from 14 residues. Germline V CDR1 and CDR2: MGHRA, YSYEKL. The CDR3 DNA reads TGCGCCAGCAGCCAAGTTACCCGTTACAATGAGCAGTTCTTC. Amino acid sequence: CASSQVTRYNEQFF.

The gene calls are TRBV6-5 and TRBJ2-1, with D unresolved. The germline CDR1 and CDR2 sequences are MNHEY and SVGAGI. The length of the CDR3 is 13 residues. V was shortened by 2 bases and J by 10 bases, with 12 bases between the two germline ends. The CDR3 coding sequence is TGTGCCAGCAGTTACGTCCAAGGTGGGGAGCAGTTCTTC. This sequence encodes CASSYVQGGEQFF.

The chain combines TRBV2 with TRBJ1-2; 8 nucleotides agree with TRBD1. CDR1 and CDR2 (germline): SNHLY, FYNNEI. The CDR3 totals 15 residues. The trim removed 1 base at V and 6 bases at J, leaving 7 bases unmatched. In nucleotides, the CDR3 is TGTGCCAGCAGTGAAGGGGGTGGACAGGGTGATGGCTACACCTTC. This codes for CASSEGGGQGDGYTF.

J is TRBJ1-5 and V is TRBV15, with D uncertain. The CDR3 consists of 14 residues. V was clipped by 4 bases and J by 6 bases, with 13 bases between them. The germline CDR1 and CDR2 sequences are LNHNV and YYDKDF (reference sequence). In DNA form, the CDR3 reads TGTGCCACCAGCAACGGTCCTCCGGTTCAGCCCCAGCATTTT. It yields the protein CATSNGPPVQPQHF.

V usage is TRBV4-1 and J usage is TRBJ1-4; D is unclear. There are 20 residues in the CDR3. Per the germline V gene, CDR1 is MGHRA and CDR2 is YSYEKL. Between the trimmed V and J ends, which lost 1 base and 0 bases, there was a span of 21 bases. The CDR3 coding sequence is TGCGCCAGCAGCCAAGTCTTGTCAGCGAGGATGGCACCAACTAATGAAAAACTGTTTTTT. Translating it yields CASSQVLSARMAPTNEKLFF.

The genes are TRBV7-2 and TRBJ2-7; 9 bases line up with TRBD1. CDR3 length: 15 residues. Germline loops: CDR1 SGHTA, CDR2 FQGNSA. Unmatched junction bases numbered 8, after V lost 1 base and J lost 7 bases. The CDR3 bases are TGTGCCAGCAGCTTAGTGGGACAGGGCCACTTGGAGCAGTACTTC. This gives the protein CASSLVGQGHLEQYF.